The following is a TCR beta chain sequence with its context. This clone was observed a single time. The antigen it binds to is not known. One base away there is no much larger clone; base qualities are not given. CDR1 and CDR2 are read off the germline V gene as MNHEY and SVGEGT. V is pared back by 2 bases and J by 3 bases, with 8 bases lying between the germline termini. The CDR3, cysteine through phenylalanine, is 14 amino acids long. Just CDR3 DNA is preserved here, 42 bases in frame from base 1. This record belongs to a study of blood T cell repertoires in COVID-19 (dated by TCRdb to the early 2020s). A note on the overall study: The collaborator samples originated in the United States, Italy and Spain and spanned the acute and convalescent phases of COVID-19. The material from the prospective study consisted of cDNA or gDNA derived from T cells, B-cell-depleted T cells, or PBMCs. The repertoires were released in a freely available public database intended as a resource for research on the immune response to SARS-CoV-2. A de-identified subject ID, COVID-19 status, age in years and sex were almost always included in the sample metadata. The samples were drawn from the first 160 participants of the ongoing ImmuneRACE study and from 1,254 subjects provided by 6 global collaborators. Deeply sampled blood TCRbeta repertoires from subjects exposed to, actively infected with, or recovered from COVID-19 were included in the dataset. Where HLA class I and class II types were available, the types were taken from metadata supplied by the sample provider, not from assay-based typing.

Collaborating institutions collected whole blood in K2EDTA tubes following their own protocols. For TCRbeta analysis, collaborator samples were shipped as frozen whole blood, as isolated PBMCs, or as DNA extracted from either sample type. The immunoSEQ Assay, a bias-controlled multiplex PCR, was used to amplify TCRbeta CDR3 regions from genomic DNA. The study's processing was this. The number of nucleated cells in each sample was estimated from the amplification of reference gene primers within the assay. Sequence reads were collapsed and filtered to measure the absolute abundance of every unique TCRbeta CDR3 rearrangement. For each sample, productive Simpson clonality was calculated as the square root of Simpson's diversity index over productive rearrangements. TCRdb stores this immuneACCESS table with in-frame sequences only. Part of the clones is absent; in the studies checked, under half of the shortfall reflects unresolved V genes, and no reason is known for the rest. V, J and clone size reflect that table, while D and trimming were determined from the DNA. For this sample the table gives approximately 90,000 clones, of which under 90% were detected only once. Of the sample, about 3.7% falls within the top ten clones.

Beyond this particular receptor, the publication reports: How much clinical and demographic metadata was included differed by source and by participant, and the metadata was provided uncurated.

The chain was built from TRBV6-2 or TRBV6-3 and TRBJ2-1; the D region possibly corresponds to TRBD1 (5 bases align). The sample was peripheral blood. This TCR was sampled from a woman between 65 and 79 years old with acute or convalescent COVID-19. CDR3 protein: CASSYLDSYNEQFF. The nucleotide sequence reads TGTGCCAGCAGTTACCTTGACAGCTACAATGAGCAGTTCTTC.